Listed here is a single T cell receptor beta chain. The data originate from a study of pediatric ulcerative colitis. The CDR3 covers 13 residues. Trimming took off 1 base at V and 6 bases at J, with 10 bases between the two ends. Looked up from germline, CDR1 is SGHRS and CDR2 is YFSETQ. The rectum was sampled with one to two pinch biopsies at colonoscopy. Clones were read by immunoSEQ multiplex PCR, and TCRdb kept only the in-frame ones, dropping some. This table holds tens of thousands of clones, around 78% found once. This chain joins TRBV5-1 and TRBJ2-5; D is unresolved. The sequence came from a girl aged 10-17 years with moderate ulcerative colitis. The sample comprised gut tissue. The CDR3 nucleotides are TGCGCCAGCAGCTTGATGGAAGGGAAGACCCAGTACTTC. Its protein is CASSLMEGKTQYF.